Below are 7 T cell receptor beta chains sequenced from a single sample in a study of CD8 T cells in ankylosing spondylitis. TCRdb re-called the 5' RACE reads with MiXCR, one entry per CDR3 protein. The table includes about 160,000 distinct CDR3 sequences, about 18% detected once. Sequenced input: blood, either unsorted or a sorted T cell fraction (not recorded which). All receptors come from a male donor with ankylosing spondylitis or in good health (not recorded which).

This clonotype showed up just a few times. For the CDR3, the DNA is TGCGCCAGCAGCTTGGTTGGCAGGGGTAATTCACCCCTCCACTTT. It specifies CASSLVGRGNSPLHF. The J gene is TRBJ1-6, the V gene TRBV5-1; the D gene is possibly TRBD1 (6 bases). Germline lookup yields CDR1 SGHRS and CDR2 YFSETQ. This CDR3 region has 15 residues. With 0 bases removed from V and 6 bases from J, the gap between germline ends came to 10 bases.

The chain links TRBV18 to TRBJ2-1; D unresolved. Trimming stripped 0 bases from V and 10 bases from J, with 10 bases between. Germline loops: CDR1 KGHSH, CDR2 LQKENI. The CDR3 has 13 residues. Here the CDR3 reads CASSPPVGYEQFF. In nucleotides, the CDR3 is TGTGCCAGCTCACCACCGGTAGGGTACGAGCAGTTCTTC.

V and J are TRBV20-1 and TRBJ1-6; 7 positions agree with TRBD1. The CDR3 runs 14 residues. Trimming cost V 5 bases and J 4 bases; bases outside gene matches: 5. Germline CDR1 reads DFQATT; CDR2 reads SNEGSKA (reference sequence). The CDR3 nucleotides read TGCAGTGCTGGAAAGGGACAGTATAATTCACCCCTCCACTTT. It codes for CSAGKGQYNSPLHF.

V and J are TRBV20-1 and TRBJ2-7; possible D gene TRBD2, 5 bases. In germline, CDR1 is DFQATT, CDR2 SNEGSKA (reference sequence). The ends were cut back, 6 bases at V and 2 bases at J, with 14 bases in the middle. The CDR3 runs to 13 residues. The CDR3 coding sequence is TGCAGTGCCCCCGGGATGGTGGCCTACGAGCAGTACTTC. Translating it yields CSAPGMVAYEQYF.

This clonotype was observed a few times. The rearrangement uses TRBV7-9 and TRBJ1-4; D is ambiguous. Germline-derived CDR1 and CDR2 are SEHNR and FQNEAQ (reference sequence). V lost 8 bases, J lost 7 bases, and 8 bases lay in between. The CDR3 is 11 amino acids. The DNA of the CDR3 is TGTGCCAGCGAAGAAGGTGAAAAACTGTTTTTT. This encodes CASEEGEKLFF.

The rearrangement uses TRBV2 and TRBJ1-2, with TRBD1 as a possible D gene (6 bases). V was shortened by 5 bases and J by 11 bases, with 9 bases between the two germline ends. This CDR3 is built from 10 residues. Germline values: CDR1 SNHLY, CDR2 FYNNEI. CDR3 loop: CASSQGRYTF. The CDR3 DNA follows: TGTGCCAGCAGTCAGGGGAGGTACACCTTC.

This clonotype was picked up many times. The V and J genes are TRBV20-1 and TRBJ2-5; 10 nucleotides match TRBD2. V gave up 6 bases and J gave up 5 bases; unmatched junction bases: 6. This CDR3 is 13 amino acids long. The germline gives CDR1 DFQATT, CDR2 SNEGSKA (reference sequence). The CDR3 sequence is CSARRTSGETQYF. The CDR3 region has the DNA TGCAGTGCCCGACGGACTAGCGGCGAGACCCAGTACTTC.